A single sample gave rise to the 9 T cell receptor beta chains below, sequenced in a study of T-cell reconstitution after alpha-beta-depleted transplantation in children. A library of TCRbeta sequences, prepared with unique molecular identifiers, was generated. Each CDR3 protein gets one entry after TCRdb re-called the PCR reads with MiXCR. The sample contains around 300,000 distinct CDR3 sequences, more than 9% of which appear only once. Here the sequenced sample was peripheral blood, taken 180 days after TCRalphabeta/CD19-depleted stem cell transplant. The receptor set was obtained from a male patient under 10 years old who had a stem cell transplant for chronic granulomatous disease, so the T cells may come from the graft donor.

The sample holds many counts of this clonotype. This sequence joins TRBV30 and TRBJ1-1, with D hard to call. V dropped 3 bases and J dropped 10 bases, with 9 bases sitting between them. The CDR3 loop spans 10 amino acids. Germline CDR1 and CDR2: GTSNPN and SVGIG (reference sequence). CDR3: CAWRVGGAFF. The CDR3 DNA reads TGTGCCTGGAGGGTCGGTGGAGCTTTCTTT.

This clonotype has at least ten counts. The genes are TRBV20-1 and TRBJ2-7; tentative D call: TRBD1 (5 bases). CDR3 size: 15 residues. Germline lookup yields CDR1 DFQATT and CDR2 SNEGSKA (reference sequence). V lost 0 bases and J 3 bases, leaving 15 bases between the germline ends. As DNA, the CDR3 is TGCAGTGCTAGAGACCTCAGGGCGAACTACTACGAGCAGTACTTC. Encoded protein: CSARDLRANYYEQYF.

The CDR3 protein is CASSSGHGTDTQYF. CDR3 coding DNA: TGTGCCAGTAGTTCGGGACACGGCACAGATACGCAGTATTTT. This rearrangement joins TRBV19 to TRBJ2-3, with D possibly being TRBD1 (6 bases). This CDR3 has 14 amino acids. The ends were cut back, 5 bases at V and 1 base at J, with 10 bases in the middle. Per germline, CDR1 LNHDA and CDR2 SQIVND (reference sequence).

This clonotype was seen ten or more times. The rearrangement links TRBV11-3 to TRBJ2-3, with D perhaps matching TRBD1 or TRBD2 (5 bases each). Germline V gene data show CDR1 as SGHNT and CDR2 as YENEEA. The CDR3 is 15 amino acids. Trimming stripped 4 bases from V and 6 bases from J, with 17 bases between. The CDR3, as DNA: TGTGCCAGCAGCTGGGGGAGAGGGGCTGTTGATACGCAGTATTTT. Protein product: CASSWGRGAVDTQYF.

This clonotype was seen repeatedly, ten times or more. The CDR3 here is CASSLAGTGGARQYF. DNA of the CDR3: TGCGCCAGCAGCTTGGCCGGGACAGGGGGCGCACGGCAGTACTTC. The chain uses TRBV5-1 and TRBJ2-7, with 12 positions matching TRBD1. The CDR3 is 15 residues long. J lost 9 bases, V lost 0 bases, and 7 bases had no gene match. CDR1 is SGHRS and CDR2 is YFSETQ in the germline V gene.

This clonotype was counted ten times or more. This chain joins TRBV5-4 and TRBJ2-2; 8 bases match TRBD2. Germline V lookup: CDR1 SGHNT, CDR2 YYREEE (reference sequence). The CDR3 consists of 15 residues. The V gene end was trimmed by 4 bases and the J gene end by 6 bases; junction bases not matched to a gene: 8. The CDR3 nucleotides are TGTGCCAGCAGCCGGAGCGGGGGAAGGGCCGGGGAGCTGTTTTTT. It encodes CASSRSGGRAGELFF.

This clonotype has at least ten counts. The chain combines TRBV7-2 with TRBJ1-4, with 10 positions matching TRBD1. The CDR3 consists of 14 residues. Germline loops: CDR1 SGHTA, CDR2 FQGNSA. The J segment lost 5 bases and the V segment lost 5 bases, leaving 2 bases of the junction unmatched. This CDR3 reads CASSPGQGNEKLFF. DNA for the CDR3: TGTGCCAGCAGCCCGGGACAGGGGAATGAAAAACTGTTTTTT. Full variable domain (rest looked up from reference TRBV7-2 and TRBJ1-4): GAGVSQSPSNKVTEKGKDVELRCDPISGHTALYWYRQSLGQGLEFLIYFQGNSAPDKSGLPSDRFSAERTGGSVSTLTIQRTQQEDSAVYLCASSPGQGNEKLFFGSGTQLSVL.

This clonotype was picked up a small number of times. This chain joins TRBV7-9 and TRBJ2-7; D is perhaps TRBD2 (5 bases). This CDR3 is built from 14 residues. Germline CDR1 SEHNR, CDR2 FQNEAQ (reference sequence). Trimming left V 5 bases short and J 1 base short, with 12 bases between. Here the CDR3 DNA reads TGTGCCAGCAGCCCCTCAGCGGTGTCCTACGAGCAGTACTTC. The encoded protein is CASSPSAVSYEQYF.

The table lists this clonotype with many counts. The V gene is TRBV5-1, the J gene TRBJ2-1, with 13 bases matching TRBD2. Losses at the gene ends were 4 bases for V and 10 bases for J; bases not matched to a gene: 8. This CDR3 has 15 residues. The germline gives CDR1 SGHRS, CDR2 YFSETQ. Here the CDR3 reads CASSQRTSGSGEQFF. For the CDR3, the DNA is TGCGCCAGCAGCCAGCGGACTAGCGGGAGTGGGGAGCAGTTCTTC.